The table lists the clone carrying this T cell receptor beta chain with many counts. Its antigen is as yet unknown. This specimen comes from a study of human T cells and chemical hapten exposure. About the research overall: The upper back received 0.01% DPC by patch testing, with results read at 6 days. Findings of the study overall: With DPC sensitization, TCRs exceeding 1 in 1000 frequency showed no change. Versus controls, significantly more large CDR3 similarity clusters arose from expanded TCRs. Counts of expanded TCRs at PT1 were positively correlated with patch test score.

One entry per CDR3 protein, called by TCRdb with MiXCR from the RACE reads. The table lists more than 300,000 distinct CDR3 sequences, roughly 6% of them singletons, with approximately 8.2% in the top ten. Noted time point: pre-sensitization, week 0. Treatment denoted: therapeutic diphenylcyclopropenone sensitization with weekly scalp DPC. V lost 2 bases and J 3 bases, leaving 7 bases between the germline ends. The CDR3 spans 13 residues. Germline CDR1 SNHLY, CDR2 FYNNEI. The rearrangement links TRBV2 to TRBJ2-5; no reliable D call. The source material was whole blood, sampled in connection with sensitization to the hapten diphenylcyclopropenone (DPC). The sequence was collected from a woman between 18 and 29 years old with alopecia areata. Some clones in this sample may be carry-over from other donors' samples. The chain's CDR3 is CASSEIGEETQYF. In DNA form, the CDR3 reads TGTGCCAGCAGTGAAATAGGAGAAGAGACCCAGTACTTC.